A single sample gave rise to the 3 T cell receptor beta chains below, sequenced in a study of PD-L1 blockade in urothelial cancer. Time point reported: pretreatment peripheral blood. Assay used: immunoSEQ multiplex PCR; TCRdb lists only in-frame clones, some missing. This sample carries roughly 56,000 clones, roughly 84% of them seen once, and the ten largest clones take approximately 20%. Sequenced material: PBMCs, taken around atezolizumab (anti-PD-L1) treatment. Every receptor here comes from a man aged 60-69 years with urothelial cancer.

This clone was seen a handful of times. This chain joins TRBV7-9 and TRBJ1-2, with D maybe TRBD1 (5 bases). Germline V gene lookup returns CDR1 SEHNR and CDR2 FQNEAQ (reference sequence). Trimming shortened V by 2 bases and J by 8 bases, and 12 bases separated the two germline ends. CDR3 length: 13 amino acids. CDR3 protein: CASSLHTGGGYTF. The CDR3 DNA reads as TGTGCCAGCAGCTTACACACAGGCGGCGGCTACACCTTC.

The J gene is TRBJ2-5, the V gene TRBV2; possibly TRBD2 for D (5 bases). Germline-derived CDR1 and CDR2 are SNHLY and FYNNEI. Trimming pared 8 bases from V and 3 bases from J, leaving 10 bases between. CDR3 size: 12 residues. In nucleotides, the CDR3 is TGTGCCAGCGGAGGTCTCAAAGAGACCCAGTACTTC. Protein sequence: CASGGLKETQYF.

V usage is TRBV7-2 and J usage is TRBJ2-2, with 9 bases identical to TRBD1. The ends lost 4 bases at V and 5 bases at J; junction bases unmatched: 2. The V gene's germline CDR1 is SGHTA and CDR2 FQGNSA. CDR3 length: 14 amino acids. This CDR3 reads CASSSQGATGELFF. DNA of the CDR3: TGTGCCAGCAGCTCACAGGGGGCTACCGGGGAGCTGTTTTTT.